This T cell receptor (beta chain) was sequenced in a study of blood T cell repertoires in COVID-19. Study as a whole: In each case, the material was cDNA or gDNA derived from T cells, B-cell-depleted T cells, or PBMCs.

Those enrolled, adults aged 18 to 89 years, came from 20 to 25 US areas. Membership in each cohort depended on participant-reported clinical history. The study counted Cohort 3 donors as recovered given two negative PCRs, clearance, or symptom resolution. TCRdb keeps only in-frame clones here, not all; method: immunoSEQ multiplex PCR. The sample lists about 380,000 clones, 70% to 90% occurring once. The V gene lost 7 bases and the J gene lost 7 bases, with 11 bases spanning the gap. The CDR3 is 12 residues long. Germline-derived CDR1 and CDR2 are LGHNT and FRNRAP. This chain joins TRBV12-5 and TRBJ1-5; perhaps TRBD1 as D (6 bases). The receptor comes from a woman aged 18-29 years who had recovered from COVID-19. Specimen: PBMCs or T cells enriched from blood (not recorded which). The CDR3 DNA reads TGTGCTAGTGCTGGGGGCTACCAGCCCCAGCATTTT. Amino acids: CASAGGYQPQHF.